This TCR beta chain was sequenced in a study of blood T cell repertoires in COVID-19. Turning to the study itself: Sites across the United States, Italy and Spain contributed samples from acute and convalescent COVID-19. Nucleic acid was either cDNA or gDNA, and it came from T cells, B-cell-depleted T cells, or PBMCs.

Per the original methods: Amplification with reference gene primers provided the estimates of nucleated cell counts. Produced via immunoSEQ multiplex PCR; TCRdb's table is partial and in-frame only. Clone size and the V and J calls come from that table; the DNA yielded D and trimming. The profile shows 50,000 to 60,000 clones, 80% to 90% of them singletons. The germline gives CDR1 SGHRS, CDR2 YFSETQ. The CDR3 has 13 amino acids. The V gene lost 1 base and the J gene lost 2 bases, with 6 bases spanning the gap. The sequence was obtained from a man aged 55 to 70 with acute or convalescent COVID-19. The chain is built from TRBV5-1 and TRBJ1-2; no clear D. The sequenced sample was peripheral blood. The CDR3 spells CASSLRGNYGYTF. Written as DNA, the CDR3 is TGCGCCAGCAGCTTGAGAGGGAACTATGGCTACACCTTC.